Below, one T cell receptor beta chain is given with its context. Data came from immunoSEQ multiplex PCR; TCRdb stores just in-frame clones and leaves some out. The sample includes roughly 2.4 million clones, almost 96% of them seen just once. There were only Caucasian adults among the donors, and all lived in Nashville, Tennessee. These data are taken from a study of shared clonotypes between healthy human individuals. Per the germline V gene, CDR1 is SGHTA and CDR2 is FQGNSA. CDR3 size: 17 residues. The V end was cut by 0 bases, the J end by 2 bases, with 17 bases between. The sequence came from a man younger than 35 in good health. The sample consisted of naive CD4+ T cells sorted from blood. Subset given: CD45RA+ positively selected. The V gene is TRBV7-2, the J gene TRBJ2-7; tentative D call: TRBD1 (6 bases). The CDR3 DNA reads as TGTGCCAGCAGCTTAGCCCGGGGACATCCTCGCCCCTACGAGCAGTACTTC. Its protein product is CASSLARGHPRPYEQYF. The full variable domain, with the rest looked up from reference TRBV7-2 and TRBJ2-7, is GAGVSQSPSNKVTEKGKDVELRCDPISGHTALYWYRQSLGQGLEFLIYFQGNSAPDKSGLPSDRFSAERTGGSVSTLTIQRTQQEDSAVYLCASSLARGHPRPYEQYFGPGTRLTVT.